This T cell receptor (beta chain) originates from a study of blood T cells in healthy people across ages. The CDR3 consists of 17 residues. V lost 0 bases and J lost 2; bases outside the gene matches: 7. Germline V gives CDR1 MNHEY, CDR2 SMNVEV (reference sequence). Primed by a sample-barcoded 5' primer and a J-beta primer mix, a second PCR proceeded for roughly 6 to 12 cycles. TCRdb reprocessed the 5' RACE reads with MiXCR, giving one entry per CDR3 protein. In the table there are under 1,100,000 distinct CDR3 sequences, under 30% of which are singletons. Separately, the same data were catalogued under a study of T cells of mothers and their children.

The TCR sequence derives from a girl aged 2 to 9 in good health. Specimen: blood. This chain uses TRBV27 with TRBJ2-5; 9 nucleotides match TRBD2. The CDR3 region has the DNA TGTGCCAGCAGTTTATCGGCCAGCGGGAGGCGGCAAGAGACCCAGTACTTC. Translated: CASSLSASGRRQETQYF.